This is a list of T cell receptor beta chains from one sample in a study of cytomegalovirus exposure and HLA in healthy donors. Here immunoSEQ multiplex PCR was the method, and the copy in TCRdb shows in-frame clones only, minus some. Among around 140,000 clones listed, approximately 8.9% were seen once. Sequences were obtained from PBMCs. The receptors come from a woman between 35 and 50 years old in good health and CMV-seropositive. Both conserved end residues are part of each CDR3. A D gene is named only where the DNA matches it firmly. The size field is filled for only some rows; it gives once, few, many or a size class.

clone size	V gene	D gene	J gene	CDR3 protein	CDR3 DNA
.	TRBV7-2	.	TRBJ1-5	CASSLYREQPQHF	TGTGCCAGCAGCTTGTACAGGGAACAGCCCCAGCATTTT
.	TRBV5-1	TRBD1	TRBJ1-4	CASSYRTGDEKLFF	TGCGCCAGCAGCTACCGGACAGGGGATGAAAAACTGTTTTTT
few	TRBV18	.	TRBJ1-2	CASSPGGTGYTF	TGTGCCAGCTCACCTGGGGGGACCGGCTACACCTTC
few	TRBV5-8	TRBD2	TRBJ2-1	CASSSGTSGLVSYNEQFF	TGTGCCAGCAGCTCCGGGACTAGCGGGCTTGTCTCCTACAATGAGCAGTTCTTC
.	TRBV5-1	.	TRBJ2-7	CASSLGQASYEQYF	TGCGCCAGCAGCTTGGGACAGGCCTCCTACGAGCAGTACTTC
few	TRBV14	.	TRBJ1-1	CASSPQVVNTEAFF	TGTGCCAGCAGCCCTCAGGTTGTGAACACTGAAGCTTTCTTT
.	TRBV6-1	.	TRBJ2-7	CAGGSGPTYEQYF	TGTGCCGGGGGTAGCGGTCCGACCTACGAGCAGTACTTC
few	TRBV2	.	TRBJ2-7	CASSGLLSYEQYF	TGTGCCAGCAGTGGACTCCTATCTTACGAGCAGTACTTC
.	TRBV11-3	.	TRBJ2-7	CASSSGQSYEQYF	TGTGCCAGCAGCTCTGGACAGTCCTACGAGCAGTACTTC
few	TRBV19	.	TRBJ2-1	CASSPGKAGLYNEQFF	TGTGCCAGTAGTCCGGGGAAAGCGGGCCTATACAATGAGCAGTTCTTC
.	TRBV18	TRBD2	TRBJ2-7	CASSPIQAGGTSYEQYF	TGTGCCAGCTCACCAATCCAAGCGGGGGGCACCTCCTACGAGCAGTACTTC
few	TRBV9	.	TRBJ2-3	CASNQDTDTQYF	TGTGCCAGCAACCAGGACACCGATACGCAGTATTTT
few	TRBV2	TRBD1	TRBJ1-2	CASSPGTGNYGYTF	TGTGCCAGCAGCCCAGGGACAGGGAACTATGGCTACACCTTC
.	TRBV7-9	.	TRBJ2-3	CASSLAGPSEGGGTDTQYF	TGTGCCAGCAGCTTAGCGGGCCCCTCCGAGGGGGGGGGAACAGATACGCAGTATTTT
.	TRBV6-6	TRBD1	TRBJ1-2	CASSSGQGYGYTF	TGTGCCAGCAGTTCTGGACAGGGTTATGGCTACACCTTC
few	TRBV10-3	.	TRBJ1-3	CAISLQGVSGNTIYF	TGTGCCATCAGTCTACAGGGAGTCTCTGGAAACACCATATATTTT
few	TRBV4-2	.	TRBJ1-5	CASSQDRNYNQPQHF	TGTGCCAGCAGCCAAGATAGGAACTACAATCAGCCCCAGCATTTT
few	TRBV29-1	.	TRBJ2-1	CSVVGWGENEQFF	TGCAGCGTTGTCGGGTGGGGGGAGAATGAGCAGTTCTTC
.	TRBV2	.	TRBJ1-1	CASSENRGIGDRGNTEAFF	TGTGCCAGCAGTGAAAATAGGGGGATAGGTGACAGAGGGAACACTGAAGCTTTCTTT
.	TRBV6-6	TRBD1	TRBJ1-2	CASSYPRQGASYGYTF	TGTGCCAGCAGTTACCCCCGCCAGGGGGCAAGCTATGGCTACACCTTC
few	TRBV11-2	TRBD2	TRBJ2-2	CASSPDPHFSGGTYGELFF	TGTGCCAGCAGCCCCGACCCCCACTTTAGCGGGGGTACCTACGGGGAGCTGTTTTTT
few	TRBV27	TRBD1	TRBJ2-7	CASSLSGQGYHEQYF	TGTGCCAGCAGTTTATCTGGACAGGGGTACCACGAGCAGTACTTC
few	TRBV2	TRBD1	TRBJ1-2	CASSEFGQGLVYTF	TGTGCCAGCAGTGAATTCGGACAGGGGTTGGTCTACACCTTC
few	TRBV9	TRBD1	TRBJ1-5	CASSEGALGQPQHF	TGTGCCAGCAGCGAGGGGGCCCTCGGACAGCCCCAGCATTTT
.	TRBV6-1	.	TRBJ1-4	CASSEPYGVTNEKLFF	TGTGCCAGCAGTGAGCCTTACGGGGTGACTAATGAAAAACTGTTTTTT
few	TRBV5-5	TRBD1	TRBJ2-6	CASSPNSRTGLLSGANVLTF	TGTGCCAGCAGCCCTAATTCAAGGACAGGTCTACTCTCTGGGGCCAACGTCCTGACTTTC
few	TRBV7-2	.	TRBJ1-1	CASSRANTEAFF	TGTGCCAGCAGTCGCGCGAACACTGAAGCTTTCTTT
few	TRBV5-1	TRBD2	TRBJ2-3	CASSTLAGGPSDTQYF	TGCGCCAGCAGCACCTTAGCGGGGGGGCCTTCAGATACGCAGTATTTT
few	TRBV2	.	TRBJ1-1	CASSEARGLNTEAFF	TGTGCCAGCAGTGAAGCCCGAGGATTGAACACTGAAGCTTTCTTT
few	TRBV7-6	.	TRBJ2-1	CASSLGGLVRYNEQFF	TGTGCCAGCAGCTTAGGAGGGCTAGTCCGCTACAATGAGCAGTTCTTC
.	TRBV7-9	TRBD2	TRBJ2-3	CASSPRVLAVFTDTQYF	TGTGCCAGCAGCCCCCGGGTTCTAGCGGTCTTCACAGATACGCAGTATTTT
.	TRBV11-2	TRBD2	TRBJ2-1	CASSLDRSGGSFWGEQFF	TGTGCCAGCAGCTTAGATCGGAGCGGGGGGTCCTTCTGGGGTGAGCAGTTCTTC
few	TRBV7-9	.	TRBJ1-3	CASSLGGGSGNTIYF	TGTGCCAGCAGCTTAGGGGGGGGCTCTGGAAACACCATATATTTT
.	TRBV5-8	TRBD2	TRBJ2-3	CASSSGIAGDADTQYF	TGTGCCAGCAGCTCAGGGATAGCGGGGGATGCGGATACGCAGTATTTT
.	TRBV7-6	TRBD1	TRBJ1-4	CASSLAGGRGEKLFF	TGTGCCAGCAGCTTAGCAGGGGGCAGGGGGGAAAAACTGTTTTTT
.	TRBV5-1	.	TRBJ2-5	CASSLTRETQYF	TGCGCCAGCAGCCTAACGCGGGAGACCCAGTACTTC
.	TRBV2	.	TRBJ2-2	CASSDLGVTGELFF	TGTGCCAGCAGCGACCTAGGGGTAACCGGGGAGCTGTTTTTT
few	TRBV7-2	.	TRBJ1-1	CASSFGLRKDTEAFF	TGTGCCAGCAGCTTCGGACTCAGAAAGGACACTGAAGCTTTCTTT
few	TRBV5-6	.	TRBJ2-7	CASSLRGTYEQYF	TGTGCCAGCAGCTTGCGAGGAACTTACGAGCAGTACTTC
.	TRBV6-5	TRBD1	TRBJ1-1	CASSYGQGAMNSEAFF	TGTGCCAGCAGTTACGGACAGGGGGCGATGAATTCTGAAGCTTTCTTT
.	TRBV10-3	.	TRBJ2-7	CAISESRYDYEQYF	TGTGCCATCAGTGAGTCCAGGTACGACTACGAGCAGTACTTC
few	TRBV5-6	.	TRBJ2-3	CASSFALAERTDTQYF	TGTGCCAGCAGCTTTGCTTTAGCGGAGCGCACAGATACGCAGTATTTT
.	TRBV6-5	.	TRBJ1-2	CASSYSPTISLVGYTF	TGTGCCAGCAGTTACTCCCCCACAATCTCGCTAGTTGGCTACACCTTC
few	TRBV7-2	TRBD1	TRBJ2-1	CASSSPPGTGGYNEQFF	TGTGCCAGCAGCTCCCCGCCAGGGACAGGGGGTTACAATGAGCAGTTCTTC
few	TRBV2	.	TRBJ1-1	CASSVQGGGTEAFF	TGTGCCAGCAGTGTTCAGGGAGGCGGCACTGAAGCTTTCTTT
few	TRBV18	.	TRBJ1-5	CASSPQGVNQPQHF	TGTGCCAGCTCACCACAGGGAGTCAATCAGCCCCAGCATTTT